The entry below describes one T cell receptor (beta chain). This CDR3 has 14 amino acids. CDR1 and CDR2 from the germline V gene are SEHNR and FQNEAQ (reference sequence). Deletions cut 0 bases from V and 8 bases from J, with 8 bases between. Some clones are missing from TCRdb's copy, which holds only in-frame ones; the method was immunoSEQ multiplex PCR. The repertoire holds tens of thousands of clones, 65% to 90% seen once, with 2.5% in the top ten. These data belong to a study of PD-1 blockade in classical Hodgkin lymphoma. Every single patient, without exception, relapsed after autologous stem cell transplantation, and brentuximab vedotin exposure varied.

This specimen was peripheral blood mononuclear cells (PBMCs), taken at baseline. The gene calls are TRBV7-9 and TRBJ1-6; no definite D call. This TCR was recovered from a human donor with classical Hodgkin lymphoma. This CDR3 reads CASSLAEGHSPLHF. The DNA for the CDR3 is TGTGCCAGCAGCTTAGCGGAAGGGCATTCACCCCTCCACTTT.